This record covers a single TCR beta chain. Per the original data handling: Cell counts per sample came from amplifying reference gene primers. Sequencing used immunoSEQ multiplex PCR; TCRdb keeps in-frame clones, though not all of them. V and J calls plus clone size are reproduced from that table; the DNA served to infer D and trimming. The repertoire consists of tens of thousands of clones, with more than 65% occurring once and the leading ten covering 25% to 30%. Germline assignment: CDR1 MNHEY and CDR2 SVGEGT. The CDR3 has 14 amino acids. The ends lost 5 bases at V and 2 bases at J; junction bases unmatched: 2. This sample is drawn from a study of blood T cell repertoires in COVID-19. On the study more broadly: T cells, B-cell-depleted T cells, or PBMCs supplied cDNA or gDNA.

The source of this sequence is a human donor in a cohort sampled during active COVID-19. Material: peripheral blood. V and J are TRBV6-2 or TRBV6-3 and TRBJ2-7, with 11 bases aligning to TRBD2. The CDR3 protein is CASSRTSGPYEQYF. The DNA of the CDR3 is TGTGCCAGCAGTAGGACTAGCGGGCCCTACGAGCAGTACTTC.